The source of this T cell receptor (beta chain) is a study of T cells after yellow fever vaccination. Study outcomes and limitations: Clones from primary vaccination mostly reappeared after the booster (around 96% CD4, under 90% CD8).

This CDR3 has 13 amino acids. The germline V and J ends were trimmed by 2 bases and 7 bases, with 8 bases remaining between them. Generation of TCR cDNA used 5'RACE template switching (which added a universal primer site and UMIs). MiXCR, applied by TCRdb to the 5' RACE reads, yields one record per CDR3 protein. The sample has 450,000 to 550,000 distinct CDR3 sequences, around 21% seen once. This clonotype has more than one count but fewer than ten. No antigen is known for it. The specimen comprised PBMCs, sampled 15 days after the yellow fever booster vaccination. The chain couples TRBV12-3 or TRBV12-4 to TRBJ2-2; D may be TRBD1 (5 bases). This sequence was found in a man aged 30 to 45 who received the YFV17D yellow fever vaccine. CDR3 in amino acids: CASSLQGIGELFF. CDR3 nucleotide sequence: TGTGCCAGCAGTTTACAGGGAATCGGGGAGCTGTTTTTT.